The 20 T cell receptor beta chains below come from one sample, sequenced in a study of graft-versus-host responses after intestinal transplantation. The assay was immunoSEQ multiplex PCR, and TCRdb's table has in-frame clones only and misses some. Among some 93,000 clones listed, over 75% were seen once. Their recognized antigens are unknown. The sample consisted of unstimulated CD8+ T cells sorted from spleen or lymph node cells, taken before intestinal transplant. These receptors all stem from a human donor who received an intestinal transplant.

The V gene is TRBV5-5, the J gene TRBJ2-2; 9 bases are a match to TRBD2. J lost 6 bases, V lost 0 bases, and 6 bases had no gene match. The length of the CDR3 is 16 residues. From germline, CDR1 is SGHKS and CDR2 YYEKEE (reference sequence). The CDR3 nucleotides read TGTGCCAGCAGCTTGGAGGGGCGGGGGGGCTCCGGGGAGCTGTTTTTT. Its protein product is CASSLEGRGGSGELFF.

The chain employs TRBV9 and TRBJ2-7; TRBD1 agrees at 7 bases. Germline CDR1 reads SGDLS; CDR2 reads YYNGEE. The CDR3 contains 15 residues. The junction had 6 bases not matched to a gene; V was cut back by 0 bases and J by 3 bases. The CDR3 protein is CASSVGQGSLYEQYF. CDR3 nucleotides: TGTGCCAGCAGCGTAGGACAGGGATCCCTCTACGAGCAGTACTTC.

The chain carries TRBV19 and TRBJ2-1; D is unclear. The germline V gene encodes CDR1 LNHDA and CDR2 SQIVND (reference sequence). The V end lost 6 bases, the J end lost 4 bases, and 7 bases lay between the germline ends. The CDR3 length is 12 residues. The CDR3 sequence: CASSPGYNEQFF. The CDR3 DNA follows: TGTGCCAGTAGCCCCGGTTACAATGAGCAGTTCTTC.

V is TRBV19 and J is TRBJ1-1; a possible D gene is TRBD1 (5 bases). The CDR3 sequence is 13 residues long. The V gene lost 6 bases and the J gene lost 3 bases, with 11 bases spanning the gap. CDR1 LNHDA and CDR2 SQIVND come from the germline V gene (reference sequence). The CDR3 DNA follows: TGTGCCAGTAGGTGGGGGGAGGACACTGAAGCTTTCTTT. Translated: CASRWGEDTEAFF.

V is TRBV29-1 and J is TRBJ2-7; weak D call: TRBD2 (5 bases). The length of the CDR3 is 11 residues. Per germline, CDR1 SQVTM and CDR2 ANQGSEA. The V and J ends lost 6 bases and 1 base respectively, with 7 bases between them. The CDR3 nucleotides are TGCAGCGTCCGGGAATCCTACGAGCAGTACTTC. Protein: CSVRESYEQYF.

The chain is built from TRBV6-1 and TRBJ1-1; TRBD1 matches 10 bases. This CDR3 is 14 amino acids long. Trimming cost V 7 bases and J 6 bases; bases outside gene matches: 8. Germline V gives CDR1 MNHNS, CDR2 SASEGT. The CDR3 here is CASTWGDRGPEAFF. The CDR3 nucleotides read TGTGCCAGCACCTGGGGGGACAGGGGTCCTGAAGCTTTCTTT.

The genes are TRBV4-1 and TRBJ2-3; D unresolved. This CDR3 region has 14 residues. Per the germline V gene, CDR1 is MGHRA and CDR2 is YSYEKL. V lost 1 base and J 0 bases, leaving 5 bases between the germline ends. The CDR3 here is CASSQARSTDTQYF. DNA for the CDR3: TGCGCCAGCAGCCAAGCCAGGAGCACAGATACGCAGTATTTT.

The V and J genes are TRBV27 and TRBJ2-1; no firm D call. The CDR3 length is 14 residues. Germline loops: CDR1 MNHEY, CDR2 SMNVEV (reference sequence). The germline V and J ends were trimmed by 0 bases and 3 bases, with 6 bases remaining between them. The CDR3 bases are TGTGCCAGCAGTTTATCGTATCTCTACAATGAGCAGTTCTTC. Protein sequence: CASSLSYLYNEQFF.

The chain recombines TRBV4-3 with TRBJ1-6, with 9 bases fitting TRBD1. V lost 1 base to trimming and J lost 13 bases; unmatched junction nucleotides: 8. CDR1 is LGHNA and CDR2 is YSLEER in the germline V gene. CDR3 length: 15 amino acids. This CDR3 reads CASSQGDRALTPLHF. The CDR3 bases are TGCGCCAGCAGCCAAGGGGACAGGGCCCTCACGCCCCTCCACTTT.

V and J are TRBV13 and TRBJ1-4; a possible D gene is TRBD1 (5 bases). This CDR3 is built from 14 residues. Germline assignment: CDR1 PRHDT and CDR2 FYEKMQ (reference sequence). V was trimmed by 7 bases and J by 7 bases, leaving 16 bases between them. CDR3 nucleotides: TGTGCCAGCACCATCCGGGGGGGAGGTGAAAAACTGTTTTTT. This translates into CASTIRGGGEKLFF.

The chain links TRBV7-6 to TRBJ2-3; D unclear. Germline assignment: CDR1 SGHVS and CDR2 FNYEAQ. The CDR3 consists of 12 residues. V was pared by 2 bases and J by 4 bases, with 4 bases between. The CDR3 here is CASSLRADTQYF. CDR3 sequence (DNA): TGTGCCAGCAGCTTACGGGCAGATACGCAGTATTTT.

This sequence joins TRBV6-1 and TRBJ2-7; 9 nucleotides agree with TRBD2. CDR1 and CDR2 from the germline V gene are MNHNS and SASEGT. The CDR3 runs to 15 residues. V lost 9 bases and J lost 0; bases outside the gene matches: 9. This CDR3 is CASLQREVSSYEQYF. CDR3 nucleotide sequence: TGTGCCAGTCTTCAGCGGGAGGTCAGCTCCTACGAGCAGTACTTC.

The chain has TRBV6-6 and TRBJ2-7, with 7 bases lining up with TRBD1. The junction had 3 bases not matched to a gene; V was cut back by 5 bases and J by 2 bases. CDR1 is MNHNY, CDR2 SVGAGI, per germline (reference sequence). This CDR3 contains 13 residues. CDR3 sequence: CASSTGQTYEQYF. In DNA form, the CDR3 reads TGTGCCAGCAGTACGGGACAGACCTACGAGCAGTACTTC.

The chain links TRBV2 to TRBJ2-1, with TRBD2 identical over 15 bases. Per germline, CDR1 SNHLY and CDR2 FYNNEI. The CDR3 covers 16 residues. V dropped 7 bases and J dropped 8; count of bases not matched to a gene: 9. CDR3 protein: CASNGTSGGTGDEQFF. CDR3 DNA: TGTGCCAGCAATGGGACTAGCGGGGGGACGGGCGATGAGCAGTTCTTC.

This clone was counted a few times. The V call is TRBV25-1, the J call TRBJ1-1; no clear D. CDR3 length: 12 residues. Germline V gene lookup returns CDR1 MGHDK and CDR2 SYGVNS. Trimming left V 3 bases short and J 7 bases short, with 9 bases between. The CDR3, as DNA: TGTGCCAGCAGTGATGCACGGGGTGAAGCTTTCTTT. Protein: CASSDARGEAFF.

V usage is TRBV5-1 and J usage is TRBJ1-1; 8 bases align to TRBD1. From germline, CDR1 is SGHRS and CDR2 YFSETQ. CDR3 size: 14 residues. V dropped 2 bases and J dropped 7; count of bases not matched to a gene: 7. Here the CDR3 DNA reads TGCGCCAGCAGCTTCCGTCAGGGGGCAGGTGAAGCTTTCTTT. This translates into CASSFRQGAGEAFF.

The genes are TRBV19 and TRBJ2-2, with TRBD2 matching 9 bases. The CDR3 is 16 residues long. The junction had 7 bases not matched to a gene; V was cut back by 3 bases and J by 5 bases. Germline CDR1 and CDR2: LNHDA and SQIVND (reference sequence). CDR3 nucleotide sequence: TGTGCCAGTAGTATCGCTAGCGGGGATTTTACCGGGGAGCTGTTTTTT. The encoded protein is CASSIASGDFTGELFF.

This rearrangement joins TRBV5-4 to TRBJ2-7; 8 bases are shared with TRBD2. The length of the CDR3 is 17 residues. Germline values: CDR1 SGHNT, CDR2 YYREEE (reference sequence). V was clipped by 0 bases and J by 1 base; unmatched bases: 9. The CDR3 region has the DNA TGTGCCAGCAGCTTGGCCTCGGGGACTAGGGGTTCCTACGAGCAGTACTTC. Its translation is CASSLASGTRGSYEQYF.

The chain links TRBV4-1 to TRBJ2-3, with 10 bases matching TRBD2. J gave up 2 bases and V 4 bases, and 3 bases lay outside the gene matches. The germline gives CDR1 MGHRA, CDR2 YSYEKL. The length of the CDR3 is 15 residues. The CDR3 spells CASSRGTSDTDTQYF. The CDR3 DNA sequence: TGCGCCAGCAGCCGGGGGACTAGCGACACAGATACGCAGTATTTT.

The V and J genes are TRBV5-7 and TRBJ2-3; 11 nucleotides match TRBD1. TRBV5-7 is an ORF; its function is uncertain. This CDR3 has 17 amino acids. Trimming took 0 bases from V and 5 from J; bases not matched to a gene: 8. This CDR3 reads CASSLAGDRGDRDTQYF. CDR3 in DNA: TGTGCCAGCAGCTTGGCCGGGGACAGGGGGGATAGAGATACGCAGTATTTT.